Listed below are T cell receptor beta chains from one sample, sequenced in a study of patients and donors after allogeneic stem cell transplantation. TCRdb analysed the RT-PCR reads with MiXCR anew, one entry per CDR3 protein. This table has approximately 150,000 distinct CDR3 sequences, 30% appearing once. Sequenced: blood, either unsorted or a sorted T cell fraction (not recorded which). Source of these receptors: a human donor who was either an allogeneic HSCT recipient or a stem cell or donor lymphocyte infusion donor (not recorded which). It is not recorded whose cells these are; they may come from a transplant donor. Each CDR3 is given with its conserved first and last residue. The order of the fields is clone size, V gene, D gene, J gene, CDR3 protein, CDR3 DNA. The D gene is left open where the match is weak. The size field is filled for only some rows; it gives once, few, many or a size class.

few,TRBV5-1,NA,TRBJ2-5,CASSFTGETQYF,TGCGCCAGCAGCTTTACAGGGGAGACCCAGTACTTC
NA,TRBV7-9,NA,TRBJ2-7,CASSYPSSYEQYF,TGTGCCAGCAGCTACCCGAGCTCTTACGAGCAGTACTTC
once,TRBV5-1,TRBD1,TRBJ2-5,CASSLSTGAAWQETQYF,TGCGCCAGCAGCTTGAGTACAGGGGCCGCGTGGCAAGAGACCCAGTACTTC
few,TRBV16,NA,TRBJ2-2,CASIAGNTGELFF,TGTGCCAGCATCGCGGGGAACACCGGGGAGCTGTTTTTT
NA,TRBV5-5,NA,TRBJ1-1,CASSLIVNTEAFF,TGTGCCAGCAGCTTGATCGTGAACACTGAAGCTTTCTTT
NA,TRBV7-2,NA,TRBJ2-1,CASRLGYNEQFF,TGTGCCAGCAGGCTGGGATACAATGAGCAGTTCTTC
NA,TRBV5-1,NA,TRBJ2-3,CASFDGGTDTQYF,TGCGCCAGCTTCGACGGGGGCACAGATACGCAGTATTTT
NA,TRBV4-2,TRBD2,TRBJ2-3,CASSQGWVGGSHSDTQYF,TGTGCCAGCAGCCAAGGATGGGTCGGGGGGAGTCACTCAGATACGCAGTATTTT
few,TRBV7-2,NA,TRBJ1-4,CASSYGTPGKLFF,TGTGCCAGCAGCTACGGGACGCCTGGGAAACTGTTTTTT
NA,TRBV15,NA,TRBJ2-3,CATSRTRDTQYF,TGTGCCACCAGCAGAACTAGGGATACGCAGTATTTT
many,TRBV29-1,NA,TRBJ1-3,CSVEGWATGNGNTIYF,TGCAGCGTTGAAGGGTGGGCTACAGGGAATGGAAACACCATATATTTT
many,TRBV20-1,TRBD1,TRBJ1-2,CSARPAGQDRGYTF,TGCAGTGCTAGGCCGGCCGGACAGGATAGAGGCTACACCTTC
NA,TRBV6-6,TRBD1,TRBJ1-6,CASSYPGQGPTTLHF,TGTGCCAGCAGTTACCCCGGACAGGGTCCGACCACCCTCCACTTT
NA,TRBV20-1,NA,TRBJ1-4,CSGAASGEKLFF,TGCAGTGGGGCTGCAAGTGGCGAAAAACTGTTTTTT
few,TRBV6-2/TRBV6-3,NA,TRBJ1-5,CASSYYKGNQPQHF,TGTGCCAGCAGTTATTATAAGGGGAATCAGCCCCAGCATTTT
few,TRBV10-3,NA,TRBJ2-3,CAISQIVPDTQYF,TGTGCCATCAGCCAGATCGTCCCAGATACGCAGTATTTT
NA,TRBV12-3/TRBV12-4,TRBD1,TRBJ1-5,CASSSGQGNQPQHF,TGTGCCAGCAGCTCCGGACAGGGTAATCAGCCCCAGCATTTT
many,TRBV4-1,NA,TRBJ2-3,CASSQSRVTDTQYF,TGCGCCAGCAGCCAAAGTAGGGTCACAGATACGCAGTATTTT
few,TRBV2,NA,TRBJ1-1,CAILGQMNTEAFF,TGTGCCATCCTGGGCCAGATGAACACTGAAGCTTTCTTT
NA,TRBV25-1,NA,TRBJ2-7,CASSSGGTYEQYF,TGTGCCAGCAGTTCAGGGGGGACCTACGAGCAGTACTTC
many,TRBV5-1,TRBD1,TRBJ1-1,CASSIGQGGTEAFF,TGCGCCAGCAGCATCGGACAGGGAGGGACTGAAGCTTTCTTT
NA,TRBV6-5,NA,TRBJ2-1,CASSYSSNLYGLDNEQFF,TGTGCCAGCAGTTACTCGAGCAACCTATATGGGCTAGACAATGAGCAGTTCTTC
NA,TRBV6-5,NA,TRBJ2-1,CASSWGPVNNEQFF,TGTGCCAGCAGTTGGGGTCCCGTAAACAATGAGCAGTTCTTC
NA,TRBV20-1,NA,TRBJ1-4,CSATQVVAHRTNEKLFF,TGCAGTGCTACCCAGGTTGTGGCACACAGGACTAATGAAAAACTGTTTTTT
NA,TRBV20-1,NA,TRBJ2-3,CSEGDSTDTQYF,TGCAGTGAGGGAGACTCCACAGATACGCAGTATTTT
many,TRBV2,NA,TRBJ1-5,CASSSNSGNQPQHF,TGTGCCAGCAGTTCTAACAGCGGCAATCAGCCCCAGCATTTT
few,TRBV12-3/TRBV12-4,NA,TRBJ2-7,CASSLGISSYEQYF,TGTGCCAGCAGTTTAGGGATTAGCTCCTACGAGCAGTACTTC
NA,TRBV10-1,NA,TRBJ2-2,CASSEVTGGNTGELFF,TGCGCCAGCAGTGAGGTTACAGGAGGGAACACCGGGGAGCTGTTTTTT
NA,TRBV20-1,TRBD1,TRBJ2-7,CSATTGDIFYEQYF,TGCAGTGCAACGACAGGGGACATATTTTACGAGCAGTACTTC
few,TRBV3-1,TRBD1,TRBJ1-2,CASKTGGDGYTF,TGTGCCAGCAAGACAGGGGGAGATGGCTACACCTTC
NA,TRBV5-1,TRBD2,TRBJ2-1,CASSLVLAEIYNEQFF,TGCGCCAGCAGCTTGGTACTAGCGGAAATATACAATGAGCAGTTCTTC
NA,TRBV3-1,NA,TRBJ2-5,CASSPPRSGEETQYF,TGTGCCAGCAGCCCACCTCGTAGTGGGGAAGAGACCCAGTACTTC
NA,TRBV27,NA,TRBJ1-6,CASSLRVPPGSLHF,TGTGCCAGCAGTTTGAGAGTGCCACCGGGATCCCTCCACTTT
NA,TRBV24-1,NA,TRBJ2-7,CATSDSTYEQYF,TGTGCCACCAGTGATTCCACGTACGAGCAGTACTTC
NA,TRBV5-1,TRBD1,TRBJ2-1,CASSLAIIQGDGQFF,TGCGCCAGCAGCTTGGCCATTATTCAGGGGGATGGGCAGTTCTTC
few,TRBV10-3,NA,TRBJ1-5,CATCGGENQPQHF,TGTGCCACCTGTGGGGGGGAGAATCAGCCCCAGCATTTT
NA,TRBV7-2,TRBD1,TRBJ1-3,CASSQGAAGNTIYF,TGTGCCAGCAGCCAGGGGGCGGCTGGAAACACCATATATTTT
few,TRBV20-1,NA,TRBJ2-7,CSASGRDLRSYEQYF,TGCAGTGCTAGTGGTCGGGACTTGAGATCCTACGAGCAGTACTTC
NA,TRBV12-5,NA,TRBJ2-1,CASGLAHEQFF,TGTGCTAGTGGTTTAGCGCACGAGCAGTTCTTC
NA,TRBV6-6,TRBD2,TRBJ2-7,CASSHRMVAGVDYEQYF,TGTGCCAGCAGTCACCGGATGGTAGCGGGAGTCGATTACGAGCAGTACTTC
few,TRBV9,NA,TRBJ2-5,CASSAFLDPQGSRETQYF,TGTGCCAGCAGCGCATTCCTTGATCCTCAGGGTTCGCGAGAGACCCAGTACTTC
few,TRBV20-1,TRBD1,TRBJ1-2,CSASDRGTGDYGYTF,TGCAGTGCTAGCGACCGGGGGACAGGGGACTATGGCTACACCTTC
NA,TRBV4-3,TRBD2,TRBJ2-5,CASSQGISGRGGETQYF,TGCGCCAGCAGCCAAGGAATTAGCGGGAGGGGGGGAGAGACCCAGTACTTC
few,TRBV18,NA,TRBJ1-5,CASSPLGQLSAQHF,TGTGCCAGCTCACCCTTGGGCCAGCTCTCGGCCCAGCATTTT
many,TRBV12-3/TRBV12-4,NA,TRBJ1-1,CASSLGTAFF,TGTGCCAGCAGTTTGGGGACCGCTTTCTTT
NA,TRBV7-9,NA,TRBJ1-2,CASSFPQAGGYTF,TGTGCCAGCAGCTTCCCTCAGGCGGGTGGCTACACCTTC
many,TRBV29-1,NA,TRBJ1-1,CSAQGRNTEAFF,TGCAGCGCACAGGGAAGGAACACTGAAGCTTTCTTT
NA,TRBV28,TRBD2,TRBJ2-7,CASSTSGPYEQYF,TGTGCCAGCAGCACTAGCGGTCCCTACGAGCAGTACTTC
NA,TRBV5-1,TRBD2,TRBJ2-3,CASSITSGRTTGDTQYF,TGCGCCAGCAGCATTACTAGCGGGAGAACGACTGGGGATACGCAGTATTTT
NA,TRBV20-1,TRBD1,TRBJ2-7,CSARTGKYEQYF,TGCAGTGCTCGGACAGGGAAGTACGAGCAGTACTTC
few,TRBV9,NA,TRBJ1-2,CASSVEDRHLGYGYTF,TGTGCCAGCAGCGTAGAGGACAGACACCTCGGCTATGGCTACACCTTC
NA,TRBV27,TRBD2,TRBJ2-7,CASSLFSGSAGEQYF,TGTGCCAGCAGTTTATTTAGCGGGAGCGCGGGAGAGCAGTACTTC
once,TRBV5-1,NA,TRBJ2-7,CASSLEWSYEQYF,TGCGCCAGCAGCTTGGAATGGAGCTACGAGCAGTACTTC
few,TRBV11-2,NA,TRBJ1-2,CASSTRYGYTF,TGTGCCAGCAGCACCCGTTATGGCTACACCTTC
NA,TRBV15,TRBD2,TRBJ2-5,CATSMPLAGLETQYF,TGTGCCACCAGCATGCCCCTAGCGGGCTTGGAGACCCAGTACTTC
NA,TRBV7-6,NA,TRBJ1-4,CASSLDSTSKNEKLFF,TGTGCCAGCAGCTTAGACAGTACCTCTAAAAATGAAAAACTGTTTTTT
few,TRBV18,TRBD2,TRBJ2-2,CASSPQSGRGTGELFF,TGTGCCAGCTCACCACAAAGCGGGAGAGGGACCGGGGAGCTGTTTTTT